These 3 T cell receptor beta chains came from one sample sequenced in a study of shared clonotypes between healthy human individuals. Assay used: immunoSEQ multiplex PCR; TCRdb lists only in-frame clones, some missing. Of 470,000 or so clones listed, 70% to 85% are singletons. The sequencing sample was made of PBMCs. The receptors were sampled from a woman between 35 and 50 years old in good health. Some clones in this sample may be carry-over from other donors' samples.

The V gene is TRBV19, the J gene TRBJ1-2; D remains unclear. The CDR3 contains 15 residues. The germline V gene has CDR1 LNHDA and CDR2 SQIVND (reference sequence). Trimming stripped 5 bases from V and 3 bases from J, with 16 bases between. The CDR3 DNA sequence: TGTGCCAGTAGTTCCCCCACTTGGTCGGACTATGGCTACACCTTC. Its translation is CASSSPTWSDYGYTF. Combining the CDR3 with reference TRBV19 and TRBJ1-2 gives the whole variable domain DGGITQSPKYLFRKEGQNVTLSCEQNLNHDAMYWYRQDPGQGLRLIYYSQIVNDFQKGDIAEGYSVSREKKESFPLTVTSAQKNPTAFYLCASSSPTWSDYGYTFGSGTRLTVV.

This chain joins TRBV5-4 and TRBJ2-1, with 7 bases identical to TRBD1. Germline CDR1 reads SGHNT; CDR2 reads YYREEE (reference sequence). This CDR3 is built from 13 residues. J was trimmed by 5 bases and V by 4 bases; bases with no gene match: 3. CDR3 sequence (DNA): TGTGCCAGCAGCGGGGACAGAAACAATGAGCAGTTCTTC. This codes for CASSGDRNNEQFF.

The chain uses TRBV4-1 and TRBJ2-6, with 9 bases fitting TRBD1. CDR3 length: 18 amino acids. V trimming: 1 base; J trimming: 3 bases; junction bases outside the gene matches: 7. Germline CDR1 MGHRA, CDR2 YSYEKL. The CDR3 spells CASSQGGDREYGANVLTF. The CDR3 bases are TGCGCCAGCAGCCAAGGGGGGGACAGGGAGTATGGGGCCAACGTCCTGACTTTC.